One sample yielded the 12 T cell receptor beta chains listed below, sequenced in a study of T cells after yellow fever vaccination. TCRdb ran MiXCR on the 5' RACE reads and lists one entry per CDR3 protein. The data contain some 340,000 distinct CDR3 sequences, approximately 11% of them singletons. Specimen: CD4+ T cells sorted from PBMCs, collected 45 days after the yellow fever booster vaccination. These receptors originate from a man aged 18 to 35 who received the YFV17D yellow fever vaccine.

The chain carries TRBV4-3 and TRBJ1-1; possibly TRBD1 for D (5 bases). V gave up 6 bases and J gave up 1 base, with 6 bases separating them. The CDR3 is 12 amino acids. Germline-derived CDR1 and CDR2 are LGHNA and YSLEER. Here the CDR3 DNA reads TGCGCCAGCAGGGGGGGGAACACTGAAGCTTTCTTT. Its protein is CASRGGNTEAFF.

This sequence joins TRBV4-2 and TRBJ1-3; D is perhaps TRBD1 (6 bases). The CDR3 totals 17 residues. V was cut by 3 bases and J by 4 bases, with 19 bases left in between. Germline V gives CDR1 LGHNA, CDR2 YNFKEQ. Here the CDR3 DNA reads TGTGCCAGCAGCCAGGTTCCCGAAGTAGGGGGAGGAAACACCATATATTTT. It codes for CASSQVPEVGGGNTIYF.

This clonotype was found a few times. The CDR3 spells CASSESTDSRAFF. In nucleotides, the CDR3 is TGCGCCAGCAGTGAATCGACAGATTCGAGAGCTTTCTTT. The chain joins TRBV10-2 to TRBJ1-1, with D perhaps TRBD1 (5 bases). Between the trimmed V and J ends, which lost 3 bases and 10 bases, there was a span of 15 bases. Germline-derived CDR1 and CDR2 are WSHSY and SAAADI. CDR3 length: 13 amino acids.

This rearrangement joins TRBV2 to TRBJ2-1, with D possibly TRBD1 on 5 matching bases. V lost 4 bases and J 4 bases, leaving 14 bases between the germline ends. Germline CDR1 SNHLY, CDR2 FYNNEI. The length of the CDR3 is 15 residues. DNA for the CDR3: TGTGCCAGCAGTGCTGAAGGGGCCGCTTACAATGAGCAGTTCTTC. Amino acids: CASSAEGAAYNEQFF.

The table lists this clonotype with a count of one. In nucleotides, the CDR3 is TGTGCCAGCAGTTCATCAGGTTTCTCTGGGGCCAACGTCCTGACTTTC. The encoded protein is CASSSSGFSGANVLTF. V gene TRBV12-3 or TRBV12-4 combines with J gene TRBJ2-6; no firm D call. The CDR3 is 16 residues long. Trimming left V 4 bases short and J 0 bases short, with 10 bases between.

This clonotype has more than one count but fewer than ten. This chain joins TRBV2 and TRBJ1-3, with 9 positions matching TRBD1. CDR3 size: 13 residues. The germline V gene encodes CDR1 SNHLY and CDR2 FYNNEI. The J segment lost 2 bases and the V segment lost 9 bases, leaving 2 bases of the junction unmatched. The CDR3 DNA follows: TGTGCCAGGACAGGGGGGGCTGGAAACACCATATATTTT. Protein: CARTGGAGNTIYF.

Details on this clonotype: The final CDR3 position lacks the conserved phenylalanine or tryptophan, pointing to a likely read error. J is TRBJ1-2 and V is TRBV7-9; no clear D gene. V was trimmed by 3 bases and J by 4 bases, leaving 12 bases between them. The CDR3 has 14 residues. Germline-derived CDR1 and CDR2 are SEHNR and FQNEAQ (reference sequence). Written as DNA, the CDR3 is TGTGCCAGCAGCTTGGGCACCAACTCCTATGGCTACACCTAC. As protein: CASSLGTNSYGYTY.

This clonotype was detected many times. The J gene is TRBJ1-1, the V gene TRBV6-5; D possibly corresponds to TRBD1 (5 bases). From germline, CDR1 is MNHEY and CDR2 SVGAGI. Trimming left V 6 bases short and J 3 bases short, with 23 bases between. This CDR3 region has 17 residues. The CDR3 here is CASRDFSRGGTHTEAFF. The CDR3 DNA reads as TGTGCCAGCAGGGACTTCAGCCGTGGGGGGACCCACACTGAAGCTTTCTTT.

The V call is TRBV20-1, the J call TRBJ2-1, with D tentatively TRBD2 (6 bases). The germline V and J ends were trimmed by 5 bases and 4 bases, with 15 bases remaining between them. The CDR3 consists of 14 residues. Germline CDR1 is DFQATT and CDR2 is SNEGSKA (reference sequence). The CDR3 protein is CSAHPGRGYNEQFF. For the CDR3, the DNA is TGCAGTGCTCATCCGGGGCGGGGATACAATGAGCAGTTCTTC.

The gene calls are TRBV2 and TRBJ1-1, with D perhaps TRBD1 (5 bases). V shed 5 bases and J shed 5 bases, with 15 bases lying between them. The CDR3 spans 14 residues. Germline V gene lookup returns CDR1 SNHLY and CDR2 FYNNEI. Here the CDR3 DNA reads TGTGCCAGCAGTCCCCGACAGTTAGGTACTGAAGCTTTCTTT. The encoded protein is CASSPRQLGTEAFF.

J is TRBJ2-7 and V is TRBV2; D not certain. The CDR3 contains 15 residues. V shed 0 bases and J shed 6 bases, with 15 bases lying between them. CDR1 SNHLY and CDR2 FYNNEI come from the germline V gene. This CDR3 is CASSEALGGVGEQYV. In nucleotides, the CDR3 is TGTGCCAGCAGTGAAGCGCTAGGTGGGGTTGGCGAGCAGTACGTC.

The rearrangement joins TRBV5-1 to TRBJ2-2; TRBD2 aligns across 8 bases. Trimming at V came to 2 bases and at J to 6 bases, leaving 9 bases not matched to a gene. Per germline, CDR1 SGHRS and CDR2 YFSETQ. The CDR3 has 16 residues. CDR3 nucleotide sequence: TGCGCCAGCAGCTTAAACGAAGGCGGGGGGTCCGGGGAGCTGTTTTTT. This encodes CASSLNEGGGSGELFF.